In its sample, the clone carrying this TCR beta chain was seen a few times. Its target is unknown. The data originate from a study of response to subunit inactivated influenza vaccine. Study-wide results and limits: Few additional T cells are recruited per seasonal influenza vaccination, authors suggested.

TCRdb processed the RT-PCR reads anew with MiXCR; each CDR3 protein has one entry. The profile covers approximately 300,000 distinct CDR3 sequences, with approximately 21% appearing a single time and under 13% taken by the ten largest. In germline, CDR1 is PRHDT, CDR2 FYEKMQ (reference sequence). V was trimmed by 1 base and J by 4 bases, leaving 13 bases between them. The CDR3 is made up of 15 amino acids. The V call is TRBV13, the J call TRBJ2-5; the D gene is possibly TRBD2 (7 bases). This material consisted of PBMCs from blood, taken less than 22 months after vaccination. The sequence was obtained from a man between 50 and 75 years old who received an inactivated influenza vaccine. CDR3 loop: CASSLAGGQGETQYF. The DNA of the CDR3 is TGTGCCAGCAGCTTAGCCGGGGGGCAGGGAGAGACCCAGTACTTC.